Following are 26 T cell receptor beta chains from one sample sequenced in a study of blood T cells in healthy people across ages. Together with a sample-barcoded 5' primer, a J-beta primer mix was included in a second PCR lasting 7 to 11 cycles. TCRdb itself ran the 5' RACE reads through MiXCR, one entry per CDR3 protein. The sample holds roughly 1,500,000 distinct CDR3 sequences, about 43% seen once. The sample taken for sequencing was blood. The receptors originated from a woman aged 18-30 years in good health.

The V and J genes are TRBV29-1 and TRBJ1-2; 10 bases map to TRBD1. Germline V gene data show CDR1 as SQVTM and CDR2 as ANQGSEA. CDR3 size: 16 residues. J lost 3 bases, V lost 8 bases, and 15 bases had no gene match. The CDR3 nucleotides are TGCAGCTTCCTCCCCGTCGAGGGGACAGGGGACTATGGCTACACCTTC. Amino acids: CSFLPVEGTGDYGYTF.

The V and J genes are TRBV7-9 and TRBJ2-3, with unresolved D. There are 16 residues in the CDR3. Germline V gives CDR1 SEHNR, CDR2 FQNEAQ (reference sequence). The ends were cut back, 5 bases at V and 2 bases at J, with 17 bases in the middle. CDR3 residues: CASSPYTARATDTQYF. The CDR3 nucleotides are TGTGCCAGCAGCCCCTATACAGCACGGGCCACAGATACGCAGTATTTT.

V is TRBV20-1 and J is TRBJ2-5, with D maybe TRBD2 (6 bases). The CDR3 runs to 18 residues. V gave up 2 bases and J gave up 5 bases, with 27 bases separating them. Germline CDR1 DFQATT, CDR2 SNEGSKA (reference sequence). The CDR3 loop reads CSARYPKPGLLILETQYF. The DNA of the CDR3 is TGCAGTGCTAGATACCCTAAGCCGGGACTCCTTATTTTGGAGACCCAGTACTTC.

In the case of this clonotype: Compared with germline, one end of the junction differs, possibly owing to a read error. This sequence joins TRBV6-5 and TRBJ1-5; D remains ambiguous. The germline V gene has CDR1 MNHEY and CDR2 SVGAGI. This CDR3 has 15 amino acids. CDR3 bases: TGTGCCAGCCGTCTACAGCCACATAGCAGTCAGCCCCAGCATTTT. Translating gives CASRLQPHSSQPQHF.

This clonotype was observed a handful of times. The chain has TRBV29-1 and TRBJ2-2; 7 nucleotides agree with TRBD2. There are 14 residues in the CDR3. Trimming at V came to 7 bases and at J to 0 bases, leaving 5 bases not matched to a gene. Germline V gene sequence: CDR1 SQVTM, CDR2 ANQGSEA. CDR3 sequence reads: CSAASGTNTGELFF. CDR3 DNA sequence: TGCAGCGCCGCTAGCGGAACGAACACCGGGGAGCTGTTTTTT.

This chain uses TRBV12-3 or TRBV12-4 with TRBJ2-2, with 12 bases lining up with TRBD2. V shed 5 bases and J 6 bases; nucleotides not matched to a gene: 7. CDR3 length: 16 amino acids. This chain's CDR3 is CASSAGTSGLSGELFF. Written as DNA, the CDR3 is TGTGCCAGCAGTGCCGGGACTAGCGGGCTATCCGGGGAGCTGTTTTTT.

CDR3: CASSPTGASGYTDTQYF. The DNA of the CDR3 is TGTGCCAGCAGCCCTACCGGGGCTAGCGGGTATACAGATACGCAGTATTTT. This sequence joins TRBV3-1 and TRBJ2-3; TRBD2 matches at 8 bases. Germline V lookup: CDR1 LGHDT, CDR2 YNNKEL (reference sequence). J was trimmed by 3 bases and V by 4 bases; bases with no gene match: 12. The CDR3 sequence is 17 residues long.

This clonotype was seen a handful of times. This chain uses TRBV5-1 with TRBJ2-1; D ambiguous. V was cut by 2 bases and J by 7 bases, with 7 bases left in between. The CDR3 totals 12 residues. Germline loops: CDR1 SGHRS, CDR2 YFSETQ. The chain's CDR3 is CASSFQQNEQFF. The CDR3 coding sequence is TGCGCCAGCAGCTTTCAACAGAATGAGCAGTTCTTC.

J is TRBJ2-1 and V is TRBV7-2; either TRBD1 or TRBD2 may fit D (7 bases each). This CDR3 contains 16 residues. Trimming left V 3 bases short and J 4 bases short, with 16 bases between. CDR1 is SGHTA, CDR2 FQGNSA, per germline. CDR3 sequence reads: CASSFRGEGRYNEQFF. Here the CDR3 DNA reads TGTGCCAGCAGCTTCAGGGGGGAGGGCCGATACAATGAGCAGTTCTTC.

This sequence joins TRBV7-2 and TRBJ1-2; D remains ambiguous. The CDR3 is 13 residues long. With 4 bases removed from V and 5 bases from J, the gap between germline ends came to 11 bases. CDR1 and CDR2 from the germline V gene are SGHTA and FQGNSA. In DNA form, the CDR3 reads TGTGCCAGCAGCTACGCCAGGACTTATGGCTACACCTTC. This gives the protein CASSYARTYGYTF.

This chain joins TRBV12-3 or TRBV12-4 and TRBJ1-1, with TRBD1 matching 7 bases. This CDR3 is built from 14 residues. The V segment lost 6 bases and the J segment 11 bases; nucleotides outside the gene matches: 15. The CDR3 is CASRRLRDSGMAFF. CDR3 DNA: TGTGCCAGCAGGCGACTCCGGGACAGTGGGATGGCTTTCTTT.

The CDR3 region is CSIGGGGEGYTF. DNA of the CDR3: TGCAGCATAGGGGGCGGGGGTGAGGGCTACACCTTC. The chain links TRBV29-1 to TRBJ1-2; 7 nucleotides line up with TRBD1. The trim removed 8 bases at V and 8 bases at J, leaving 11 bases unmatched. Per germline, CDR1 SQVTM and CDR2 ANQGSEA. The CDR3 totals 12 residues.

This clonotype was found a few times. The chain links TRBV3-1 to TRBJ2-7; TRBD2 aligns across 7 bases. V trimming: 1 base; J trimming: 4 bases; junction bases outside the gene matches: 7. Per germline, CDR1 LGHDT and CDR2 YNNKEL (reference sequence). There are 15 residues in the CDR3. The CDR3 sequence: CASSQASGVYYEQYF. The CDR3 DNA follows: TGTGCCAGCAGCCAAGCGAGCGGGGTTTATTACGAGCAGTACTTC.

The chain recombines TRBV12-3 or TRBV12-4 with TRBJ2-3; 7 bases are a match to TRBD2. V lost 4 bases, J lost 2 bases, and 6 bases stayed unmatched. The CDR3 contains 15 residues. The CDR3 bases are TGTGCCAGCAGTTGGGGGGGGTATAACACAGATACGCAGTATTTT. Translation: CASSWGGYNTDTQYF.

The V and J genes are TRBV28 and TRBJ1-6; 8 nucleotides line up with TRBD1. This CDR3 contains 15 residues. Germline lookup yields CDR1 MDHEN and CDR2 SYDVKM. Trimming cost V 6 bases and J 5 bases; bases outside gene matches: 6. CDR3 in DNA: TGTGCCAGCAGCGCAGGGGGCCAAGATAATTCACCCCTCCACTTT. It encodes CASSAGGQDNSPLHF.

This clonotype came up a few times. The chain carries TRBV27 and TRBJ2-7; no clear D gene. Germline CDR1 MNHEY, CDR2 SMNVEV (reference sequence). The CDR3 runs 13 residues. Between the trimmed V and J ends, which lost 0 bases and 6 bases, there was a span of 9 bases. CDR3 loop: CASSLSARSEQYF. CDR3 in DNA: TGTGCCAGCAGTTTATCGGCCAGAAGCGAGCAGTACTTC.

The genes are TRBV20-1 and TRBJ2-1; 12 nucleotides line up with TRBD2. The last part of the DNA fits TRBJ2-7 better; the J call may be wrong. The CDR3 has 19 residues. The germline V gene encodes CDR1 DFQATT and CDR2 SNEGSKA (reference sequence). CDR3 bases: TGCAGTGCTAGAGAGTCTAGCGGGAGGGATCGCAGCTCCTACAATGAGCAGTACTTC. This sequence encodes CSARESSGRDRSSYNEQYF.

The chain joins TRBV12-3 or TRBV12-4 to TRBJ2-1; D gene unclear. This CDR3 spans 12 amino acids. Trimming pared 3 bases from V and 10 bases from J, leaving 10 bases between. The CDR3 DNA sequence: TGTGCCAGCAGTTTTGTAGAGCTGGAGCAGTTCTTC. Translating gives CASSFVELEQFF.

The chain's CDR3 is CASSVGGLAGSADTQYF. CDR3 DNA sequence: TGTGCCAGCAGCGTAGGAGGTCTAGCGGGGTCGGCAGATACGCAGTATTTT. This chain connects TRBV9 to TRBJ2-3; TRBD2 matches at 9 bases. V dropped 0 bases and J dropped 4; count of bases not matched to a gene: 9. This CDR3 is 17 amino acids long. In germline, CDR1 is SGDLS, CDR2 YYNGEE.

There are a few counts of this clonotype. The chain carries TRBV7-2 and TRBJ2-1; TRBD1 matches at 8 bases. The CDR3 is made up of 14 amino acids. The germline gives CDR1 SGHTA, CDR2 FQGNSA. V shed 4 bases, J shed 3 bases, and the junction held 2 bases outside the gene matches. The CDR3 loop reads CASSYRGDYNEQFF. CDR3 sequence (DNA): TGTGCCAGCAGCTACAGGGGGGACTACAATGAGCAGTTCTTC.

The chain carries TRBV20-1 and TRBJ2-5; 9 nucleotides line up with TRBD2. The DNA end is more similar to TRBJ2-7, so the J call may be wrong. The CDR3 contains 16 residues. Germline values: CDR1 DFQATT, CDR2 SNEGSKA (reference sequence). DNA of the CDR3: TGCAGTGCTAGAGATCTGATTAGCGGGAGCCGGTACGAGCAGTACTTC. Translating gives CSARDLISGSRYEQYF.

This clonotype was counted between two and nine times. The chain joins TRBV28 to TRBJ2-7, with 8 positions matching TRBD1. V lost 5 bases, J lost 9 bases, and 9 bases stayed unmatched. Germline CDR1 and CDR2: MDHEN and SYDVKM. The CDR3 extends over 13 amino acids. CDR3 in amino acids: CASSPQGAPGQYF. CDR3 DNA: TGTGCCAGCAGTCCCCAGGGGGCGCCTGGGCAGTACTTC. The full variable domain, its missing parts supplied by reference TRBV28 and TRBJ2-7, is DVKVTQSSRYLVKRTGEKVFLECVQDMDHENMFWYRQDPGLGLRLIYFSYDVKMKEKGDIPEGYSVSREKKERFSLILESASTNQTSMYLCASSPQGAPGQYFGPGTRLTVT.

The chain has TRBV20-1 and TRBJ1-5; 8 bases align to TRBD1. CDR1 is DFQATT and CDR2 is SNEGSKA in the germline V gene (reference sequence). V lost 6 bases, J lost 3 bases, and 10 bases stayed unmatched. This CDR3 spans 15 amino acids. The CDR3 region has the DNA TGCAGTGCCTCCACCGGGACAGGTCTCAATCAGCCCCAGCATTTT. Residues: CSASTGTGLNQPQHF.

The chain has TRBV20-1 and TRBJ1-2; TRBD1 matches 9 bases. From germline, CDR1 is DFQATT and CDR2 SNEGSKA (reference sequence). This CDR3 has 15 amino acids. V lost 2 bases, J lost 8 bases, and 12 bases stayed unmatched. The CDR3 nucleotides are TGCAGTGCTAGATACCACGGACAGGGGACGGGCGGCTACACCTTC. Amino acids: CSARYHGQGTGGYTF.

This rearrangement joins TRBV12-3 or TRBV12-4 to TRBJ1-2, with D tentatively TRBD1 (6 bases). The CDR3 consists of 13 residues. The ends were cut back, 5 bases at V and 8 bases at J, with 15 bases in the middle. This CDR3 is CASSTAGGGGYTF. The CDR3 DNA reads as TGTGCCAGCAGTACTGCCGGGGGCGGAGGCTACACCTTC.

This clonotype was detected only a few times. This rearrangement joins TRBV7-3 to TRBJ2-3; 9 bases fit TRBD2. Looked up from germline, CDR1 is SGHTA and CDR2 is FQGTGA. The CDR3 has 19 amino acids. The J segment lost 4 bases and the V segment lost 5 bases, leaving 19 bases of the junction unmatched. The CDR3 here is CASSHGLARGLLAADTQYF. In DNA, the CDR3 is TGTGCCAGCAGCCACGGACTAGCGAGGGGCCTCTTGGCCGCAGATACGCAGTATTTT. The whole variable domain, remainder taken from reference TRBV7-3 and TRBJ2-3, is GAGVSQTPSNKVTEKGKYVELRCDPISGHTALYWYRQSLGQGPEFLIYFQGTGAADDSGLPNDRFFAVRPEGSVSTLKIQRTERGDSAVYLCASSHGLARGLLAADTQYFGPGTRLTVL.